This T cell receptor (beta chain) was recovered during a study of T cell repertoires in cytomegalovirus infection. Between the trimmed V and J ends, which lost 7 bases and 1 base, there was a span of 9 bases. Germline loops: CDR1 MNHEY, CDR2 SMNVEV (reference sequence). This CDR3 has 13 residues. This clonotype has more than one count but fewer than ten. Its antigen remains unidentified. Each CDR3 protein gets one entry after TCRdb re-called the reads with MiXCR. Of 50,000 to 65,000 distinct CDR3 sequences in the sample, 15% to 25% are singletons; the top ten hold roughly 67%. The chain recombines TRBV27 with TRBJ2-3; D unclear. The sample in question was CD8+ T cells from cultured PBMCs, obtained from culture after CMV antigen stimulation. This TCR derives from a human donor in good health (CMV status not recorded). Some clones in this sample may be carry-over from other donors' samples. CDR3 protein: CASTPGRTDTQYF. DNA for the CDR3: TGTGCCAGCACTCCCGGGCGCACAGATACGCAGTATTTT.